The clone carrying this TCR beta chain has ten or more counts. Its antigen is undetermined. The sample is drawn from a study of regulatory T cells in long-lasting Graves disease. CDR1 is SGHVS and CDR2 is FNYEAQ in the germline V gene. This CDR3 is 15 amino acids long. V dropped 0 bases and J dropped 5 bases, with 13 bases sitting between them. Stated time point: newly diagnosed GD, antithyroid drugs for less than 3 months. The TCR library was prepared using RNA isolated from PBMCs. Study conclusions and caveats: The study found TRBV28, TRBJ1-2 and TRBJ2-5 favored in persistent disease.

With iRepertoire HTBI primers and Arm-PCR of CDR3 regions, TCR beta libraries were built. In the authors' workflow: Taken together, the samples had around 66 TRBV and more than 11 TRBJ segments identified. TCRdb re-called the multiplex PCR reads with MiXCR, one entry per CDR3 protein. TCRdb, not the authors, supplied the V and J calls. The sample holds roughly 220,000 distinct CDR3 sequences, 15% to 20% seen once. The chain links TRBV7-6 to TRBJ2-5; D tentatively fits TRBD1 or TRBD2 (5 bases each). Sequenced here: peripheral blood mononuclear cells (PBMCs), sampled at new diagnosis, from a patient treated with antithyroid drugs. The TCR comes from a female donor with Graves disease. CDR3 sequence: CASSLAPGPEETQYF. CDR3 coding DNA: TGTGCCAGCAGCTTAGCGCCGGGACCCGAGGAGACCCAGTACTTC.